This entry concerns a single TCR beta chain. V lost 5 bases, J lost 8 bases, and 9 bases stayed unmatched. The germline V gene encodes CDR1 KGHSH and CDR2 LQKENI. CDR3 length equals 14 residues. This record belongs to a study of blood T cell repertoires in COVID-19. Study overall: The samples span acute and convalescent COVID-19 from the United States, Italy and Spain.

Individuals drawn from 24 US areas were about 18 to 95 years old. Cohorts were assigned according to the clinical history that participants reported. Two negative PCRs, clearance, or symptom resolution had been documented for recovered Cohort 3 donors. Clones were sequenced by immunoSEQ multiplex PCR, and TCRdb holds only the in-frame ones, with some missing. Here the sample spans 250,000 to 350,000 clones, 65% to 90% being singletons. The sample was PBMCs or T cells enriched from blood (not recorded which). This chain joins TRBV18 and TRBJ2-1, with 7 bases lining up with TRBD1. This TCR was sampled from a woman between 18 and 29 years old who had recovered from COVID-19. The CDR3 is CASSIEQGFDEQFF. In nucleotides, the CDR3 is TGTGCCAGCTCAATCGAACAGGGGTTTGATGAGCAGTTCTTC.